This TCR beta chain came from a study of identical twins. General study results and limits: Memory repertoires showed no such pattern, whereas abundant cord blood beta clonotypes carried fewer insertions. With beta out-of-frame sequences, excess sharing by twins was weaker.

This clonotype has just a few counts. Its antigen is still unknown. The cDNA had a unique molecular identifier and a template-switch universal primer site. TCRdb recomputed calls from the 5' RACE reads with MiXCR, one row per CDR3 protein. The sample contains about 690,000 distinct CDR3 sequences, around 6% of which appear only once. CDR3 length: 14 residues. Germline V gene sequence: CDR1 SGHVS, CDR2 FQNEAQ. V lost 5 bases and J lost 4, with 15 bases in between. The sequencing input was naive T cells sorted from blood. The chain recombines TRBV7-8 with TRBJ2-7; D ambiguous. The TCR originated in a man younger than 35 in good health. CDR3: CASSPPGPLYEQYF. The CDR3 DNA sequence: TGTGCCAGCAGCCCTCCCGGGCCCCTATACGAGCAGTACTTC.